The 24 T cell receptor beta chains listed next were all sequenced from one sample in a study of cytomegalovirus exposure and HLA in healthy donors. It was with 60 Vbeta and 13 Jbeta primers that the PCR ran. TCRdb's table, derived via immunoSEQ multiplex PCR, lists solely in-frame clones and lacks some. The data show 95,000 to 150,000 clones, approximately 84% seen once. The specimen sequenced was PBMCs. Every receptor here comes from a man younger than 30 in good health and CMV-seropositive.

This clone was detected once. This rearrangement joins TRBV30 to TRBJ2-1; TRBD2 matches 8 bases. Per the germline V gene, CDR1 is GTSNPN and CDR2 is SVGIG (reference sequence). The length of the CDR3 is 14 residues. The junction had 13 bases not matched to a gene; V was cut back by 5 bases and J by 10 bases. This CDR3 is CAWGAGESGVEQFF. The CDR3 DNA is TGTGCCTGGGGAGCGGGGGAATCGGGCGTGGAGCAGTTCTTC.

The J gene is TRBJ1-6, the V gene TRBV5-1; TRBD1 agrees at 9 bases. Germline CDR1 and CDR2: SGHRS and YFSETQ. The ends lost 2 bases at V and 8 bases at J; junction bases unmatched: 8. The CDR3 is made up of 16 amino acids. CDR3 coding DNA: TGCGCCAGCAGCTTATTACAGGGGGCGGGTGATTCACCCCTCCACTTT. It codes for CASSLLQGAGDSPLHF.

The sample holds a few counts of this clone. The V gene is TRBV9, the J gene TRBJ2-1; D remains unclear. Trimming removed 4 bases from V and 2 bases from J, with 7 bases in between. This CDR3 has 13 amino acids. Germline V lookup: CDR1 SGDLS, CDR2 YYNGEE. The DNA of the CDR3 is TGTGCCAGCAGCCCCGCGGCCTACAATGAGCAGTTCTTC. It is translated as CASSPAAYNEQFF.

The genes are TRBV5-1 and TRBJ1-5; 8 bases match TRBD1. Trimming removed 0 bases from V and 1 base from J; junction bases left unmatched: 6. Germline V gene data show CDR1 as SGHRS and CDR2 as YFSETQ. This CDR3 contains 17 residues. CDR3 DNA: TGCGCCAGCAGCTTGGGGCCGACAGGGGAGAGCAATCAGCCCCAGCATTTT. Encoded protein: CASSLGPTGESNQPQHF.

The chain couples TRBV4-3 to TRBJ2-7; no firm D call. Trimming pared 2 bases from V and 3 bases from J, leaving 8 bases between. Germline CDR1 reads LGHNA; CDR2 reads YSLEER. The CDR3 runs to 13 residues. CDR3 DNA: TGCGCCAGCAGCCAACCCCCCGGCTACGAGCAGTACTTC. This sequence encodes CASSQPPGYEQYF.

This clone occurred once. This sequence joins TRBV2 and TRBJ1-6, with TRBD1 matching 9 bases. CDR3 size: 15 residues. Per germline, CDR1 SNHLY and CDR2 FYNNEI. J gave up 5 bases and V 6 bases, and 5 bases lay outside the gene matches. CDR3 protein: CASSGQGLNNSPLHF. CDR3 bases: TGTGCCAGCAGCGGACAGGGGTTGAATAATTCACCCCTCCACTTT.

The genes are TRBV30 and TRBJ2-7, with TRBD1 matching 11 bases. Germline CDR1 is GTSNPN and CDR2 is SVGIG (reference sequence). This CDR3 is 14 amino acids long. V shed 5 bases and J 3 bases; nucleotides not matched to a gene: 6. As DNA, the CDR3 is TGTGCCTGGGGGGCAGGGACAGGGGGCTACGAGCAGTACTTC. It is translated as CAWGAGTGGYEQYF.

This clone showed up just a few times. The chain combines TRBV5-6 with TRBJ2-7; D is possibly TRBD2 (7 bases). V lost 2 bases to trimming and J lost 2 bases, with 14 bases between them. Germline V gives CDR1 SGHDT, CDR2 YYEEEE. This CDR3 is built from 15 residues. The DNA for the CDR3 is TGTGCCAGCAGCTTTATCGGGGGGCTGCCCTACGAGCAGTACTTC. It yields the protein CASSFIGGLPYEQYF.

CDR3 sequence (DNA): TGTGCTAGTGGTTTGCTTGGACTAGCGGGCACCTACGAGCAGTACTTC. This gives the protein CASGLLGLAGTYEQYF. The chain has TRBV12-5 and TRBJ2-7; 11 bases map to TRBD2. Unmatched junction bases numbered 5, after V lost 2 bases and J lost 2 bases. This CDR3 comprises 16 residues. Germline V gene lookup returns CDR1 LGHNT and CDR2 FRNRAP.

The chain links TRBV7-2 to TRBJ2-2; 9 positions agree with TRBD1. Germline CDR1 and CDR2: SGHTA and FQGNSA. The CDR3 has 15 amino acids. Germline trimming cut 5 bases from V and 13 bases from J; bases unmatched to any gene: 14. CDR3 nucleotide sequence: TGTGCCAGCAGCATCGGACAGGGGTTCCGGGCGGGGCTGTTTTTT. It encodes CASSIGQGFRAGLFF.

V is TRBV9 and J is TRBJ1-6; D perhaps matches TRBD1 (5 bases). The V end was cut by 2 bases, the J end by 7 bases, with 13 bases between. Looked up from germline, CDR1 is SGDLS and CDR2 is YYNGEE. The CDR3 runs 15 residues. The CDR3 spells CASSVGGERNSPLHF. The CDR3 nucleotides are TGTGCCAGCAGCGTGGGGGGGGAGAGAAATTCACCCCTCCACTTT. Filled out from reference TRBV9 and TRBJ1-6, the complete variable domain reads DSGVTQTPKHLITATGQRVTLRCSPRSGDLSVYWYQQSLDQGLQFLIQYYNGEERAKGNILERFSAQQFPDLHSELNLSSLELGDSALYFCASSVGGERNSPLHFGNGTRLTVT.

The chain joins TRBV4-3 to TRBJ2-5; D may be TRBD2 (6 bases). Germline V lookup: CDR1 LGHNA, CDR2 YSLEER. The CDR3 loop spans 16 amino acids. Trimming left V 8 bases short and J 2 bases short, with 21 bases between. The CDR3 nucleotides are TGCGCCAGCCTGGGACTCAGGGCAGGCCAACAAGAGACCCAGTACTTC. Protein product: CASLGLRAGQQETQYF.

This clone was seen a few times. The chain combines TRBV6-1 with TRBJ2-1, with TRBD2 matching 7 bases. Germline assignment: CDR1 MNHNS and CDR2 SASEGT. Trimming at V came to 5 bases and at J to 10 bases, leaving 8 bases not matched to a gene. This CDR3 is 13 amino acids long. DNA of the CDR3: TGTGCCAGCAGTCTGACTAGCCGTCGGGAGCAGTTCTTC. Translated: CASSLTSRREQFF.

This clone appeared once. The DNA of the CDR3 is TGTGCCAGCACCCGGGGGAGGGAAGGAGAGACCCAGTACTTC. Translation: CASTRGREGETQYF. The chain joins TRBV7-2 to TRBJ2-5, with 7 bases matching TRBD2. Trimming took 7 bases from V and 4 from J; bases not matched to a gene: 9. The CDR3 sequence is 14 residues long. Germline CDR1 is SGHTA and CDR2 is FQGNSA.

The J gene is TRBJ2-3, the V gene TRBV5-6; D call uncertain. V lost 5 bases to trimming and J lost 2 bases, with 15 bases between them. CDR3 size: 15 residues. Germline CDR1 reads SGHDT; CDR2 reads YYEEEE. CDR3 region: CASSPTNSYTDTQYF. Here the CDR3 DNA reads TGTGCCAGCAGTCCGACAAATTCCTACACAGATACGCAGTATTTT.

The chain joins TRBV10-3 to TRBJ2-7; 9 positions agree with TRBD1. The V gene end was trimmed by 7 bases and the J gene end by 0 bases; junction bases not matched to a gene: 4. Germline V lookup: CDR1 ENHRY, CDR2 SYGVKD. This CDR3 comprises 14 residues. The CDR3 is CAIKQGQGSYEQYF. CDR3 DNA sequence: TGTGCCATCAAACAGGGACAGGGCTCCTACGAGCAGTACTTC.

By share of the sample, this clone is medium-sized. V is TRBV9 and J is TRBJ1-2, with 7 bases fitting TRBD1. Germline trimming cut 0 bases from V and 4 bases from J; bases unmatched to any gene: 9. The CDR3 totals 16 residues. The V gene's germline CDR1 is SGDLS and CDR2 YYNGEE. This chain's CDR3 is CASSVGKTGDPYGYTF. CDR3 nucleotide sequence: TGTGCCAGCAGCGTAGGAAAAACAGGGGACCCCTATGGCTACACCTTC. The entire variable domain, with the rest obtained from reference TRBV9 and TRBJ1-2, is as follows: DSGVTQTPKHLITATGQRVTLRCSPRSGDLSVYWYQQSLDQGLQFLIQYYNGEERAKGNILERFSAQQFPDLHSELNLSSLELGDSALYFCASSVGKTGDPYGYTFGSGTRLTVV.

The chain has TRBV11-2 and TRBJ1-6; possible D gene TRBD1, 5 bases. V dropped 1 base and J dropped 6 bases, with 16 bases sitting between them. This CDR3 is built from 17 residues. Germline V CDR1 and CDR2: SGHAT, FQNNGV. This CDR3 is CASSLARRGTFNSPLHF. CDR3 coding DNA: TGTGCCAGCAGCTTAGCGAGGAGGGGAACTTTTAATTCACCCCTCCACTTT.

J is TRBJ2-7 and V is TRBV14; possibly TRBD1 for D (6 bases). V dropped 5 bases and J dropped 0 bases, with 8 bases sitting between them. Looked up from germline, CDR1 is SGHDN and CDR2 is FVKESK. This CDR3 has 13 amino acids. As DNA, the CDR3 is TGTGCCAGCAGCACAGGGAGCTCCTACGAGCAGTACTTC. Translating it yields CASSTGSSYEQYF. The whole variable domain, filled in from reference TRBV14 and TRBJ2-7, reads EAGVTQFPSHSVIEKGQTVTLRCDPISGHDNLYWYRRVMGKEIKFLLHFVKESKQDESGMPNNRFLAERTGGTYSTLKVQPAELEDSGVYFCASSTGSSYEQYFGPGTRLTVT.

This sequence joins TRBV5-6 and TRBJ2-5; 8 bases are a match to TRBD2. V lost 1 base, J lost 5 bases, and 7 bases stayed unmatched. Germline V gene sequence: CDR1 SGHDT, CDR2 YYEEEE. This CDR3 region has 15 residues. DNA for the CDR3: TGTGCCAGCAGCTTGAACGGGAGGGCCGAGGAGACCCAGTACTTC. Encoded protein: CASSLNGRAEETQYF.

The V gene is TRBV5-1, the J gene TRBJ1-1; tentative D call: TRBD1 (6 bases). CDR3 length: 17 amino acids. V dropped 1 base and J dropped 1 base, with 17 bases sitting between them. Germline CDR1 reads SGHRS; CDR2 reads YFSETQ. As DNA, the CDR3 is TGCGCCAGCAGCTTGCTCATCGGGTCAGGGGCGAACACTGAAGCTTTCTTT. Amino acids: CASSLLIGSGANTEAFF.

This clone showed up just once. The CDR3 DNA follows: TGTGCCACCCGGCCCCTAGCGGGATCGGCCTACGAGCAGTACTTC. This codes for CATRPLAGSAYEQYF. The gene calls are TRBV19 and TRBJ2-7; 9 bases align to TRBD2. Germline V gives CDR1 LNHDA, CDR2 SQIVND (reference sequence). The ends lost 10 bases at V and 2 bases at J; junction bases unmatched: 12. The CDR3 totals 15 residues.

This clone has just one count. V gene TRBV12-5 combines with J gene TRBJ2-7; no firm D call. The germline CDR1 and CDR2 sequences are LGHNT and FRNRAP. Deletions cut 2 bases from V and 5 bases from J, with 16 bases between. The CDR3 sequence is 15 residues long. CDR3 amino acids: CASGLSLVGNNEQYF. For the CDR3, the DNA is TGTGCTAGTGGTTTGTCCCTAGTAGGAAACAACGAGCAGTACTTC.

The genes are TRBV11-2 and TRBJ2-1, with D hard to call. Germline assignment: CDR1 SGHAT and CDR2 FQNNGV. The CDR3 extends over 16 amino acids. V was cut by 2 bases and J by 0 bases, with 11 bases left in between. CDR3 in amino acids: CASSLSLWSSYNEQFF. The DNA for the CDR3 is TGTGCCAGCAGCTTATCTCTCTGGAGCTCCTACAATGAGCAGTTCTTC. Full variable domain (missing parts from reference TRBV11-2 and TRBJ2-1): EAGVAQSPRYKIIEKRQSVAFWCNPISGHATLYWYQQILGQGPKLLIQFQNNGVVDDSQLPKDRFSAERLKGVDSTLKIQPAKLEDSAVYLCASSLSLWSSYNEQFFGPGTRLTVL.